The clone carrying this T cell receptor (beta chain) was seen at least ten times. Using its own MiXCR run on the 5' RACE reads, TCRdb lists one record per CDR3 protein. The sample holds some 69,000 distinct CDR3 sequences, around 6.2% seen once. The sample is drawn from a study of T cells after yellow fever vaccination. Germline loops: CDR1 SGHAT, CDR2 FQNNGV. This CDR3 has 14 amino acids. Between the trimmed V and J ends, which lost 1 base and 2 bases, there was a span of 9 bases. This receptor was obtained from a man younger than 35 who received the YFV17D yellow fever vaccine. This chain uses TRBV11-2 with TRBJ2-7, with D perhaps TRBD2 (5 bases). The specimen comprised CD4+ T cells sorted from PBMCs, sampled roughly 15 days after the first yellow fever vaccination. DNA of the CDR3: TGTGCCAGCAGCTTAGCACGAGGGCCCTACGAGCAGTACTTC. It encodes CASSLARGPYEQYF.